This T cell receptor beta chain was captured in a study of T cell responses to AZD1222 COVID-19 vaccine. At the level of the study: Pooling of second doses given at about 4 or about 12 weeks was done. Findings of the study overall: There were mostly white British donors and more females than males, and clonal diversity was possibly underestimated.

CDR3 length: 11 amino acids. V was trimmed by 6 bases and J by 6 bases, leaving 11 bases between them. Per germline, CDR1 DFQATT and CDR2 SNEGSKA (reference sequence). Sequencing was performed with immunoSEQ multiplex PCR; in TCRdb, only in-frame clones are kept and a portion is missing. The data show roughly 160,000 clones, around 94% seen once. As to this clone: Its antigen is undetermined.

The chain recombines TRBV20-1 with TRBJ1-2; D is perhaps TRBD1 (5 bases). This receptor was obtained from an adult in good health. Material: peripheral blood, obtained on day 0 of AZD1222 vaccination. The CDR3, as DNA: TGCAGTGCCCTCCGGGACGATGGCTACACCTTC. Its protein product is CSALRDDGYTF.